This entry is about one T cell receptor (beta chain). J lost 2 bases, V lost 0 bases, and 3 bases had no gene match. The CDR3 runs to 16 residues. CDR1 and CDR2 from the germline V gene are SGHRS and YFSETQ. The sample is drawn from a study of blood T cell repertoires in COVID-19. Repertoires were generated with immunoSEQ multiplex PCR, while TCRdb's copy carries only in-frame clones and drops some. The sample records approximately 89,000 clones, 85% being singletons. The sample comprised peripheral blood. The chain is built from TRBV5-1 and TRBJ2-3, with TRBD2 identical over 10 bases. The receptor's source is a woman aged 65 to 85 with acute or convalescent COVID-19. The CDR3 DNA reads TGCGCCAGCAGCTTGGGGACTAGCGGCCTCACAGATACGCAGTATTTT. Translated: CASSLGTSGLTDTQYF.